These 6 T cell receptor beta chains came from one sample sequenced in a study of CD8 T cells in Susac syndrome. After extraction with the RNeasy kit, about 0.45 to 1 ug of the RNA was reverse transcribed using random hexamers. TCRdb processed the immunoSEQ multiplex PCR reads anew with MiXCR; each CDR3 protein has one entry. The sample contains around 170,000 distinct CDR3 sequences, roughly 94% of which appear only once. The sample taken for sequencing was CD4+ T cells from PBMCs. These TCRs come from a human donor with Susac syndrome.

The CDR3 DNA reads TGTGCCTGGAGGACCCACAATGAGCAGTTCTTC. Its translation: CAWRTHNEQFF. The chain couples TRBV30 to TRBJ2-1; no reliable D call. This CDR3 region has 11 residues. Per the germline V gene, CDR1 is GTSNPN and CDR2 is SVGIG (reference sequence). With 3 bases removed from V and 5 bases from J, the gap between germline ends came to 5 bases. Supplemented by reference TRBV30 and TRBJ2-1, the full variable domain reads SQTIHQWPATLVQPVGSPLSLECTVEGTSNPNLYWYRQAAGRGLQLLFYSVGIGQISSEVPQNLSASRPQDRQFILSSKKLLLSDSGFYLCAWRTHNEQFFGPGTRLTVL.

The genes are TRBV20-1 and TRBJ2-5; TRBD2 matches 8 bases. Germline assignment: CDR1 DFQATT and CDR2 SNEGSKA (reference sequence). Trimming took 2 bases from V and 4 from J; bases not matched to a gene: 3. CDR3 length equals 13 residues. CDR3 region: CSARNGGVETQYF. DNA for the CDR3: TGCAGTGCTAGAAACGGGGGGGTAGAGACCCAGTACTTC.

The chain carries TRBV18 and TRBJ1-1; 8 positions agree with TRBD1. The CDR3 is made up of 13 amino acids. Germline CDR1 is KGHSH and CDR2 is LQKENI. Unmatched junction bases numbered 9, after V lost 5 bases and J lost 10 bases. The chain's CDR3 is CASSEGVTGGAFF. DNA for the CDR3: TGTGCCAGCTCAGAAGGGGTCACAGGGGGAGCTTTCTTT.

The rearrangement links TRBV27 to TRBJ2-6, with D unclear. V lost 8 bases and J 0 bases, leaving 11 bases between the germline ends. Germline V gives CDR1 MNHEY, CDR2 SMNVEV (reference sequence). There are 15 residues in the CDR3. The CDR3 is CASRLSSSGANVLTF. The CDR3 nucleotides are TGTGCCAGCCGCCTTTCTAGCTCTGGGGCCAACGTCCTGACTTTC.

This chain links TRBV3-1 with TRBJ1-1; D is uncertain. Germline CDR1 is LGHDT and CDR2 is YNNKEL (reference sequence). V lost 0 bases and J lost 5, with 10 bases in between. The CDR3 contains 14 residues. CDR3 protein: CASSQDDGVTEAFF. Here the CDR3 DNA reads TGTGCCAGCAGCCAAGATGATGGGGTAACTGAAGCTTTCTTT.

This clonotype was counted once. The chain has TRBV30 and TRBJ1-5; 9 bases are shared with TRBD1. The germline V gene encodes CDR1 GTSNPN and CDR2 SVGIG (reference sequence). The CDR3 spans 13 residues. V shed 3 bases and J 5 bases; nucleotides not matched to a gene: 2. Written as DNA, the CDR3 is TGTGCCTGGAGGGGACAGGGAGATCAGCCCCAGCATTTT. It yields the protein CAWRGQGDQPQHF.